The rows below give T cell receptor beta chains drawn from one sample of a study of blood T cell repertoires in COVID-19. The repertoire was sequenced with immunoSEQ multiplex PCR; TCRdb's copy has only in-frame clones and lacks some. In the table there are about 140,000 clones, 77% of which are singletons. Sample: peripheral blood. Source of these receptors: a woman in her 50s with active or convalescent COVID-19. CDR3s include the opening cysteine and the closing phenylalanine or tryptophan. A D gene is named only where the DNA matches it firmly. The listing skips clone size in some rows; elsewhere it reads once, few, many or a size class.

j_call v_call d_call clone_size cdr3_aa cdr3_nt
TRBJ2-5 TRBV19 TRBD1 - CASGADRAETQYF TGTGCCAGTGGGGCAGACAGGGCTGAGACCCAGTACTTC
TRBJ1-3 TRBV4-2 - few CASSQDATAWRDTIYF TGTGCCAGCAGCCAAGATGCTACAGCTTGGAGGGACACCATATATTTT
TRBJ1-3 TRBV19 - few CASSGQPSGNTIYF TGTGCCAGTAGCGGACAGCCCTCTGGAAACACCATATATTTT
TRBJ1-1 TRBV19 TRBD1 - CASSIYRTGFSTEAFF TGTGCCAGTAGTATCTATCGGACAGGGTTTTCGACTGAAGCTTTCTTT
TRBJ1-2 TRBV18 TRBD1 - CASSPGTGANYGYTF TGTGCCAGCTCACCAGGGACAGGAGCTAACTATGGCTACACCTTC
TRBJ2-5 TRBV19 TRBD1 - CASSIGGTGQETQYF TGTGCCAGTAGTATAGGGGGGACAGGCCAAGAGACCCAGTACTTC
TRBJ1-2 TRBV6-2/TRBV6-3 TRBD1 few CASSLQGGYGYTF TGTGCCAGCAGCTTACAGGGGGGCTATGGCTACACCTTC
TRBJ1-6 TRBV5-4 - - CASSLGVGNNSPLHF TGTGCCAGCAGCTTGGGGGTCGGGAATAATTCACCCCTCCACTTT
TRBJ1-6 TRBV14 - many CASSQERSPLHF TGTGCCAGCAGCCAAGAGCGGAGTCCCCTCCACTTT
TRBJ1-6 TRBV7-6 TRBD1 - CASRDSYNSPLHF TGTGCCAGCCGGGACAGCTATAATTCACCCCTCCACTTT
TRBJ1-4 TRBV5-4 TRBD1 - CASSWPQGVGEKLFF TGTGCCAGCAGCTGGCCTCAGGGGGTGGGTGAAAAACTGTTTTTT
TRBJ1-5 TRBV6-6 - - CASSYSKGNQPQHF TGTGCCAGCAGTTACTCGAAGGGGAATCAGCCCCAGCATTTT
TRBJ1-5 TRBV29-1 TRBD1 - CSVETGGQPQHF TGCAGCGTTGAAACAGGGGGGCAGCCCCAGCATTTT
TRBJ2-3 TRBV11-3 TRBD2 - CASSPGLAADTQYF TGTGCCAGCAGCCCGGGACTAGCGGCAGATACGCAGTATTTT
TRBJ2-3 TRBV2 - - CASSEILGASTDTQYF TGTGCCAGCAGTGAAATCCTAGGGGCTAGCACAGATACGCAGTATTTT
TRBJ1-2 TRBV28 - - CASSKPQAYGYTF TGTGCCAGCAGTAAGCCGCAGGCCTATGGCTACACCTTC
TRBJ2-5 TRBV3-1/TRBV3-2 TRBD1 - CASSRDRQETQYF TGTGCCAGCAGCCGGGACAGACAAGAGACCCAGTACTTC
TRBJ2-1 TRBV9 TRBD2 few CASSEGAGGKYNEQFF TGTGCCAGCAGCGAGGGAGCGGGGGGAAAATACAATGAGCAGTTCTTC
TRBJ2-7 TRBV7-2 - - CASSLGGGASEQYF TGTGCCAGCAGCTTGGGAGGGGGGGCCAGTGAGCAGTACTTC
TRBJ2-1 TRBV11-2 TRBD2 - CASTLSPGLAGSNEQFF TGTGCCAGCACTTTAAGCCCGGGACTAGCGGGGAGCAATGAGCAGTTCTTC